This T cell receptor beta chain appears in the sequencing data of a study of shared clonotypes between healthy human individuals. The assay was run at deep level. TCRdb keeps only in-frame clones here, not all; method: immunoSEQ multiplex PCR. The sample holds a few million clones, 85% to 95% seen once. The CDR3 contains 11 residues. Per germline, CDR1 SGHTA and CDR2 FQGTGA. The V and J ends lost 7 bases and 5 bases respectively, with 9 bases between them. Source material: naive CD4+ T cells from PBMCs. The subset here: CD45RA+ positively selected. The source of this sequence is a man between 18 and 29 years old in good health. Some clones in this sample may be carry-over from other donors' samples. The rearrangement joins TRBV7-3 to TRBJ2-7; D is unclear. The CDR3 sequence is CASTTPNEQYF. The CDR3 bases are TGTGCCAGCACCACACCGAACGAGCAGTACTTC.